The T cell receptor beta chain under discussion was sequenced for a study of identical twins. TCRdb fed the 5' RACE reads into MiXCR, producing one record per CDR3 protein. The sample has fewer than 500,000 distinct CDR3 sequences, about 24% seen once. Germline assignment: CDR1 SGHTA and CDR2 FQGNSA. The CDR3 sequence is 15 residues long. V was cut by 5 bases and J by 1 base, with 11 bases left in between. Healthy Caucasians provided all donations. The table lists this clonotype with a count of one. The sample also formed part of further work on T cells expressing NK-cell markers. In that study: Most of the eight sequenced donors were HCMV-seropositive; one was seronegative. Of the CD8+ T cell pool in about 6 donors, roughly 1.0-7.5% was accounted for by dominant NKG2C+ clonotypes.

The receptor's source is a woman in her late teens or twenties in good health. The chain combines TRBV7-2 with TRBJ2-2; D is unresolved. Specimen: CD4+ T cells sorted from blood. As DNA, the CDR3 is TGTGCCAGCAGCCAAGTTTTGGAGAACACCGGGGAGCTGTTTTTT. It translates to CASSQVLENTGELFF.